Shown below are 23 T cell receptor beta chains from a single sample sequenced in a study of blood T cell repertoires in COVID-19. Method: immunoSEQ multiplex PCR; TCRdb's copy keeps in-frame clones and lacks some. The table includes 200,000 to 250,000 clones, 82% detected once. Material for sequencing was peripheral blood. The receptor set was obtained from a woman of 80 years or more with acute or convalescent COVID-19.

This clone was picked up one time. V is TRBV20-1 and J is TRBJ2-7; 7 bases agree with TRBD2. The CDR3 sequence is 11 residues long. V was pared by 6 bases and J by 6 bases, with 5 bases of the junction left unmatched. The germline CDR1 and CDR2 sequences are DFQATT and SNEGSKA (reference sequence). The CDR3 spells CSAGGPREQYF. The CDR3 DNA reads as TGCAGTGCGGGAGGGCCCCGCGAGCAGTACTTC.

The V call is TRBV2, the J call TRBJ1-1; the D gene is possibly TRBD1 (5 bases). Trimming stripped 0 bases from V and 6 bases from J, with 11 bases between. This CDR3 has 14 amino acids. The germline gives CDR1 SNHLY, CDR2 FYNNEI. CDR3 DNA: TGTGCCAGCAGTGAAGCGAGACAGATCTCTGAAGCTTTCTTT. Protein: CASSEARQISEAFF. Full variable domain (outside the CDR3, taken from reference TRBV2 and TRBJ1-1): EPEVTQTPSHQVTQMGQEVILRCVPISNHLYFYWYRQILGQKVEFLVSFYNNEISEKSEIFDDQFSVERPDGSNFTLKIRSTKLEDSAMYFCASSEARQISEAFFGQGTRLTVV.

This clone was picked up one time. V usage is TRBV7-2 and J usage is TRBJ1-5; 8 nucleotides match TRBD1. Germline CDR1 reads SGHTA; CDR2 reads FQGNSA. This CDR3 is 16 amino acids long. The ends lost 2 bases at V and 5 bases at J; junction bases unmatched: 8. The CDR3 spells CASSLTRPGGYQPQHF. In DNA, the CDR3 is TGTGCCAGCAGCTTAACCAGGCCAGGGGGCTATCAGCCCCAGCATTTT. Looking up the rest from reference TRBV7-2 and TRBJ1-5 gives the full variable domain: GAGVSQSPSNKVTEKGKDVELRCDPISGHTALYWYRQSLGQGLEFLIYFQGNSAPDKSGLPSDRFSAERTGGSVSTLTIQRTQQEDSAVYLCASSLTRPGGYQPQHFGDGTRLSIL.

V gene TRBV12-3 or TRBV12-4 combines with J gene TRBJ1-2, with 8 nucleotides matching TRBD1. The CDR3 covers 13 residues. Trimming cost V 3 bases and J 5 bases; bases outside gene matches: 2. CDR3 region: CASSFTGGYGYTF. CDR3 DNA sequence: TGTGCCAGCAGTTTCACAGGGGGATATGGCTACACCTTC.

This CDR3 reads CATSDFGKGETEAFF. CDR3 in DNA: TGTGCCACCAGTGATTTTGGGAAGGGAGAAACTGAAGCTTTCTTT. This chain links TRBV24-1 with TRBJ1-1; D unresolved. The germline V and J ends were trimmed by 1 base and 5 bases, with 13 bases remaining between them. The CDR3 has 15 residues. Germline V gene lookup returns CDR1 KGHDR and CDR2 SFDVKD.

This chain joins TRBV3-1 (or the pseudogene TRBV3-2) and TRBJ2-3, with D possibly matching TRBD2 (6 bases). The CDR3 is 14 residues long. Trimming shortened V by 7 bases and J by 5 bases, and 16 bases separated the two germline ends. Per the germline V gene, CDR1 is LGHDT and CDR2 is YNNKEL (reference sequence). This CDR3 reads CASTLGPGVDTQYF. The CDR3, as DNA: TGTGCCAGCACCCTCGGCCCGGGAGTAGATACGCAGTATTTT.

This clone was seen a handful of times. The V and J genes are TRBV30 and TRBJ1-3; D gene ambiguous. CDR1 and CDR2 from the germline V gene are GTSNPN and SVGIG (reference sequence). This CDR3 has 11 amino acids. With 5 bases removed from V and 7 bases from J, the gap between germline ends came to 9 bases. The CDR3 bases are TGTGCCTGGGAACCTATTAACACCATATATTTT. Translated, it gives CAWEPINTIYF.

The chain links TRBV11-1 to TRBJ2-7; a possible D gene is TRBD2 (6 bases). Germline V gene sequence: CDR1 SGHAT, CDR2 FQDESV (reference sequence). The CDR3 consists of 14 residues. Trimming removed 6 bases at V and 6 bases at J, with 18 bases between. In nucleotides, the CDR3 is TGTGCCAGCAGTAACTTGGGACTCTGGGGCGAGCAGTACTTC. This translates into CASSNLGLWGEQYF.

The chain uses TRBV3-1 (or the pseudogene TRBV3-2) and TRBJ1-5, with D perhaps TRBD1 (6 bases). Looked up from germline, CDR1 is LGHDT and CDR2 is YNNKEL (reference sequence). The CDR3 has 15 amino acids. The V end was cut by 0 bases, the J end by 7 bases, with 13 bases between. Here the CDR3 DNA reads TGTGCCAGCAGCCAAGAATCGGGGAGGGGGCAGCCCCAGCATTTT. Translating gives CASSQESGRGQPQHF.

The CDR3 region is CASSDWGGTEETQYF. The CDR3 DNA sequence: TGTGCCAGCAGTGACTGGGGGGGGACCGAAGAGACCCAGTACTTC. The V and J genes are TRBV2 and TRBJ2-5, with 7 bases that match TRBD2. Germline V lookup: CDR1 SNHLY, CDR2 FYNNEI. V lost 3 bases to trimming and J lost 3 bases; unmatched junction nucleotides: 7. This CDR3 is 15 amino acids long.

This chain uses TRBV5-6 with TRBJ2-3, with TRBD1 identical over 9 bases. CDR3 length equals 15 residues. The V and J ends lost 4 bases and 2 bases, in that order; junction bases with no gene match: 5. CDR1 is SGHDT, CDR2 YYEEEE, per germline. In DNA form, the CDR3 reads TGTGCCAGCAGCAGGGGACAGGGAACCACAGATACGCAGTATTTT. It codes for CASSRGQGTTDTQYF.

The rearrangement uses TRBV7-2 and TRBJ2-5, with 9 bases aligning to TRBD2. The ends lost 5 bases at V and 5 bases at J; junction bases unmatched: 3. The CDR3 has 13 residues. CDR1 and CDR2 (germline): SGHTA, FQGNSA. CDR3 DNA: TGTGCCAGCAGCACCGGACTAGCGGAGACCCAGTACTTC. It specifies CASSTGLAETQYF.

This sequence joins TRBV6-5 and TRBJ1-1, with D maybe TRBD1 (5 bases). V gave up 2 bases and J gave up 3 bases, with 10 bases separating them. This CDR3 contains 14 residues. CDR1 is MNHEY and CDR2 is SVGAGI in the germline V gene. The CDR3 sequence: CASSYLGGDTEAFF. The CDR3 DNA sequence: TGTGCCAGCAGTTACCTAGGAGGGGACACTGAAGCTTTCTTT.

In this sample, this clone turned up once. The chain combines TRBV27 with TRBJ2-5, with 7 bases lining up with TRBD2. Trimming removed 3 bases from V and 4 bases from J; junction bases left unmatched: 5. The CDR3 covers 14 residues. Germline V gene sequence: CDR1 MNHEY, CDR2 SMNVEV (reference sequence). CDR3 region: CASSLTSRGETQYF. DNA for the CDR3: TGTGCCAGCAGTTTGACTAGCCGGGGAGAGACCCAGTACTTC.

As to this clone: The same CDR3 arises from other DNA sequences in this sample as well. J is TRBJ1-4 and V is TRBV27, with a weak D call TRBD1 (5 bases). V was clipped by 2 bases and J by 2 bases, with 9 bases between them. The CDR3 extends over 15 amino acids. CDR1 and CDR2 (germline): MNHEY, SMNVEV (reference sequence). The CDR3 sequence is CASSLGGLTNEKLFF. The CDR3 DNA reads as TGTGCCAGCAGTTTAGGGGGGTTGACTAATGAAAAACTGTTTTTT. Full variable domain (rest looked up from reference TRBV27 and TRBJ1-4): EAQVTQNPRYLITVTGKKLTVTCSQNMNHEYMSWYRQDPGLGLRQIYYSMNVEVTDKGDVPEGYKVSRKEKRNFPLILESPSPNQTSLYFCASSLGGLTNEKLFFGSGTQLSVL.

J is TRBJ1-1 and V is TRBV13, with no clear D. With 5 bases removed from V and 0 bases from J, the gap between germline ends came to 13 bases. CDR1 and CDR2 from the germline V gene are PRHDT and FYEKMQ (reference sequence). The CDR3 length is 15 residues. CDR3 sequence: CASSPLGGMNTEAFF. In nucleotides, the CDR3 is TGTGCCAGCAGCCCGCTCGGAGGGATGAACACTGAAGCTTTCTTT.

The V and J genes are TRBV19 and TRBJ1-6; 10 bases line up with TRBD1. This CDR3 has 15 amino acids. Germline V gives CDR1 LNHDA, CDR2 SQIVND (reference sequence). V lost 4 bases to trimming and J lost 9 bases; unmatched junction nucleotides: 6. The CDR3 DNA is TGTGCCAGTAGTACTTCAGGACAGGGGGTTTCACCCCTCCACTTT. Translating gives CASSTSGQGVSPLHF. The full variable domain, completed using reference TRBV19 and TRBJ1-6, is DGGITQSPKYLFRKEGQNVTLSCEQNLNHDAMYWYRQDPGQGLRLIYYSQIVNDFQKGDIAEGYSVSREKKESFPLTVTSAQKNPTAFYLCASSTSGQGVSPLHFGNGTRLTVT.

Only one count was recorded for this clone. The rearrangement links TRBV6-2 or TRBV6-3 to TRBJ1-2; D may be TRBD1 (6 bases). Germline-derived CDR1 and CDR2 are MNHEY and SVGEGT. The CDR3 is 13 amino acids. V lost 2 bases and J 8 bases, leaving 12 bases between the germline ends. CDR3 region: CASSYGRGRGYTF. CDR3 sequence (DNA): TGTGCCAGCAGTTACGGCAGGGGCAGGGGCTACACCTTC.

The chain links TRBV18 to TRBJ2-6, with TRBD1 as a possible D gene (6 bases). There are 16 residues in the CDR3. Trimming left V 4 bases short and J 0 bases short, with 10 bases between. The V gene's germline CDR1 is KGHSH and CDR2 LQKENI. CDR3 region: CASSLQQGSGANVLTF. DNA of the CDR3: TGTGCCAGCTCACTTCAACAGGGCTCTGGGGCCAACGTCCTGACTTTC.

The CDR3 DNA reads as TGTGCCAGCAGCCCTAGCGGGGGTAGCGCCCCTAACGAGCAGTACTTC. The encoded protein is CASSPSGGSAPNEQYF. The chain joins TRBV7-9 to TRBJ2-7; the match to TRBD2 covers 10 bases. The CDR3 runs to 16 residues. With 5 bases clipped from V and 5 bases from J, the junction kept 12 bases outside the gene matches. From germline, CDR1 is SEHNR and CDR2 FQNEAQ (reference sequence).

The chain is built from TRBV3-1 (or the pseudogene TRBV3-2) and TRBJ1-1, with D tentatively TRBD1 (6 bases). The CDR3 spans 13 residues. Germline V gene sequence: CDR1 LGHDT, CDR2 YNNKEL (reference sequence). Trimming pared 5 bases from V and 4 bases from J, leaving 11 bases between. The CDR3 here is CASSARGGTEAFF. In nucleotides, the CDR3 is TGTGCCAGCAGCGCCCGAGGGGGCACTGAAGCTTTCTTT.

The chain is built from TRBV6-5 and TRBJ1-2, with no clear D. The CDR3 totals 16 residues. V gave up 0 bases and J gave up 7 bases, with 18 bases separating them. Looked up from germline, CDR1 is MNHEY and CDR2 is SVGAGI. CDR3 loop: CASSYSDRTGGRGYTF. CDR3 coding DNA: TGTGCCAGCAGTTACTCTGACCGGACGGGAGGTCGTGGCTACACCTTC.

The genes are TRBV27 and TRBJ2-7, with a possible D match to TRBD2 (6 bases). Trimming stripped 4 bases from V and 10 bases from J, with 20 bases between. Germline-derived CDR1 and CDR2 are MNHEY and SMNVEV (reference sequence). CDR3 length: 14 residues. CDR3 sequence reads: CASSWDWDAPRQYF. The CDR3 bases are TGTGCCAGCAGTTGGGACTGGGATGCCCCCCGCCAGTACTTC.